These T cell receptor beta chains were read from a single sample in a study of vaccination and CD4 T cells after COVID-19. Their antigens remain unidentified. TCRdb called the PCR reads again in MiXCR, with one record for every CDR3 protein. In the table there are roughly 7,900 distinct CDR3 sequences, 35% to 40% of which are singletons. Material for sequencing was CD4+ T cells from blood, cultured in vitro. Receptors were obtained from a human donor in good health. The CDR3 runs from the conserved cysteine through the conserved F or W. Each record gives: V gene, D gene, J gene, clone size, CDR3 protein, CDR3 DNA. The D gene is left open where the match is weak. The listing skips clone size in some rows; elsewhere it reads once, few, many or a size class.

>TRBV28|.|TRBJ1-2|.
CASSADVPYGYTF
TGTGCCAGCAGTGCAGACGTTCCCTATGGCTACACCTTC
>TRBV7-2|.|TRBJ2-7|few
CASSFGVYEQYF
TGTGCCAGCAGCTTTGGGGTCTACGAGCAGTACTTC
>TRBV6-1|TRBD2|TRBJ2-3|.
CASSPLSGNLDTQYF
TGTGCCAGCAGTCCCCTTAGCGGGAACCTAGATACGCAGTATTTT
>TRBV20-1|TRBD1|TRBJ2-7|.
CSASPTTTGGSREQYF
TGCAGTGCTAGTCCTACCACGACAGGGGGAAGCCGAGAGCAGTACTTC
>TRBV3-1|TRBD2|TRBJ2-7|few
CASSQDLPGLVGGEQYF
TGTGCCAGCAGCCAAGATTTGCCGGGACTAGTAGGTGGAGAGCAGTACTTC
>TRBV2|.|TRBJ1-1|.
CASLRQVDTEAFF
TGTGCCAGCCTCCGACAGGTCGACACTGAAGCTTTCTTT
>TRBV12-3/TRBV12-4|.|TRBJ1-3|.
CASSLASTGNTIYF
TGTGCCAGCAGTTTAGCCTCGACTGGAAACACCATATATTTT
>TRBV6-1|TRBD2|TRBJ2-1|.
CASNPGGSSYNEQFF
TGTGCCAGCAACCCGGGGGGGAGCTCCTACAATGAGCAGTTCTTC
>TRBV7-2|TRBD2|TRBJ2-7|few
CASSGLAGGPGEQYF
TGTGCCAGCAGCGGACTAGCGGGGGGGCCGGGGGAGCAGTACTTC
>TRBV7-2|.|TRBJ1-2|.
CASSGTNYGYTF
TGTGCCAGCAGCGGCACTAACTATGGCTACACCTTC
>TRBV6-2/TRBV6-3|.|TRBJ1-2|medium-sized
CASSYGQPSNYGYTF
TGTGCCAGCAGTTACGGACAGCCATCTAACTATGGCTACACCTTC
>TRBV12-3/TRBV12-4|TRBD1|TRBJ1-3|.
CASRTGPGNTIYF
TGTGCCAGCAGGACAGGGCCAGGAAACACCATATATTTT
>TRBV6-1|.|TRBJ1-2|.
CASGQTFNYGYTF
TGTGCCAGCGGACAGACTTTTAACTATGGCTACACCTTC
>TRBV5-5|.|TRBJ1-2|few
CASSIRLGGANYGYTF
TGTGCCAGCAGCATCCGATTGGGGGGAGCTAACTATGGCTACACCTTC
>TRBV11-1|.|TRBJ1-6|medium-sized
CASSLSSGSPLHF
TGTGCCAGCAGCTTAAGTTCCGGTTCACCCCTCCACTTT
>TRBV6-1|.|TRBJ1-5|few
CASSLFGAGIVDQPQHF
TGTGCCAGCAGTCTATTTGGGGCAGGGATTGTTGATCAGCCCCAGCATTTT
>TRBV20-1|.|TRBJ1-1|few
CSARPGNTEAFF
TGCAGTGCTAGGCCGGGGAACACTGAAGCTTTCTTT
>TRBV20-1|TRBD1|TRBJ1-1|.
CSARKTGVDTEAFF
TGCAGTGCGCGAAAAACAGGGGTGGACACTGAAGCTTTCTTT
>TRBV21-1|.|TRBJ1-2|.
CASSKCCGRGGGVKHYGYTF
TGTGCCAGCAGCAAATGTTGCGGCAGGGGAGGGGGTGTGAAGCACTATGGCTACACCTTC
>TRBV5-4|TRBD2|TRBJ2-3|.
CASSLKWVAGDVKASTDTQYF
TGTGCCAGCAGCTTGAAGTGGGTAGCGGGAGACGTGAAAGCCAGCACAGATACGCAGTATTTT
>TRBV20-1|.|TRBJ1-2|.
CSAHQGLDGYTF
TGCAGTGCTCACCAGGGGTTGGATGGCTACACCTTC
>TRBV14|.|TRBJ2-7|.
CASSQVWASVGEQYF
TGTGCCAGCAGCCAAGTTTGGGCTTCGGTAGGCGAGCAGTACTTC
>TRBV6-1|.|TRBJ1-1|.
CASILPTGGSDTEAFF
TGTGCCAGCATACTCCCGACGGGGGGTAGTGACACTGAAGCTTTCTTT
>TRBV7-2|TRBD2|TRBJ2-1|few
CASSLAILAGWDNEQFF
TGTGCCAGCAGCTTAGCGATTCTAGCGGGGTGGGACAATGAGCAGTTCTTC
>TRBV5-4|.|TRBJ1-2|.
CASSLEGYGYTF
TGTGCCAGCAGCTTGGAAGGGTACGGCTACACCTTC
>TRBV19|.|TRBJ1-4|once
CASSVDGQEKLFF
TGTGCCAGTAGTGTGGACGGCCAGGAAAAACTGTTTTTT
>TRBV7-2|.|TRBJ2-7|.
CASSLQTGYEQYF
TGTGCCAGCAGCTTACAGACTGGCTACGAGCAGTACTTC
>TRBV7-9|.|TRBJ1-1|.
CASSLGREAEAFF
TGTGCCAGCAGCTTAGGGAGGGAGGCTGAAGCTTTCTTT
>TRBV12-3/TRBV12-4|TRBD2|TRBJ2-2|.
CASRATSWGAGELFF
TGTGCCAGCAGAGCGACTAGCTGGGGGGCCGGGGAGCTGTTTTTT
>TRBV28|.|TRBJ2-3|few
CASTLGLPLGDTQYF
TGTGCCAGCACTCTGGGACTCCCCTTAGGAGATACGCAGTATTTT
>TRBV6-1|.|TRBJ2-7|.
CASSPAPRGGSFSSYEQYF
TGTGCCAGCAGTCCCGCCCCAAGAGGAGGGTCATTTAGCTCCTACGAGCAGTACTTC
>TRBV28|TRBD1|TRBJ1-5|.
CASRPTTGGGEQPQHF
TGTGCCAGCAGGCCGACGACAGGGGGCGGGGAGCAGCCCCAGCATTTT
>TRBV5-4|TRBD2|TRBJ2-7|.
CASSLLAGGRGEQYF
TGTGCCAGCAGCTTGTTAGCGGGAGGGCGTGGGGAGCAGTACTTC
>TRBV10-1|.|TRBJ1-5|.
CASSESWQMSNQPQHF
TGCGCCAGCAGTGAGTCATGGCAGATGTCCAATCAGCCCCAGCATTTT
>TRBV20-1|TRBD2|TRBJ2-7|few
CSASQLAGAAEQYF
TGCAGTGCTTCCCAACTAGCGGGTGCCGCCGAGCAGTACTTC
>TRBV6-1|TRBD1|TRBJ1-2|.
CASSQDRGVVRNYGYTF
TGTGCCAGCAGTCAGGACAGGGGGGTCGTAAGGAACTATGGCTACACCTTC
>TRBV6-5|.|TRBJ2-5|.
CASSYRQETQYF
TGTGCCAGCAGTTATCGACAAGAGACCCAGTACTTC
>TRBV12-3/TRBV12-4|.|TRBJ1-1|.
CASSLVQATEAFF
TGTGCCAGCAGTTTAGTACAGGCCACTGAAGCTTTCTTT
>TRBV6-1|TRBD1|TRBJ1-2|.
CASRPGTGDGYTF
TGTGCCAGCAGACCCGGGACAGGGGATGGCTACACCTTC
>TRBV28|.|TRBJ1-2|.
CASTKGRGEGYTF
TGTGCCAGCACCAAAGGGAGAGGGGAAGGCTACACCTTC
>TRBV4-3|TRBD1|TRBJ2-3|.
CASSQDYRQGTDTQYF
TGCGCCAGCAGCCAAGATTATCGACAGGGAACAGATACGCAGTATTTT
>TRBV29-1|.|TRBJ2-1|once
CSVEDPQGSYNEQFF
TGCAGCGTTGAGGATCCGCAGGGCTCCTACAATGAGCAGTTCTTC
>TRBV5-4|TRBD1|TRBJ1-6|.
CASSSPGTGGSPLHF
TGTGCCAGCAGCTCACCCGGGACAGGGGGATCACCCCTCCACTTT
>TRBV5-1|.|TRBJ2-2|.
CASSLKGRGAGELFF
TGCGCCAGCAGCTTGAAGGGTAGGGGGGCCGGGGAGCTGTTTTTT
>TRBV7-6|.|TRBJ2-7|few
CASSLQGTYEQYF
TGTGCCAGCAGCTTACAGGGAACCTACGAGCAGTACTTC
>TRBV28|TRBD1|TRBJ2-2|once
CASSSGQGRTGELFF
TGTGCCAGCAGTTCCGGACAGGGCAGGACCGGGGAGCTGTTTTTT
>TRBV7-9|.|TRBJ1-2|few
CASSLASGTADYGYTF
TGTGCCAGCAGCTTAGCGTCAGGGACGGCTGACTATGGCTACACCTTC